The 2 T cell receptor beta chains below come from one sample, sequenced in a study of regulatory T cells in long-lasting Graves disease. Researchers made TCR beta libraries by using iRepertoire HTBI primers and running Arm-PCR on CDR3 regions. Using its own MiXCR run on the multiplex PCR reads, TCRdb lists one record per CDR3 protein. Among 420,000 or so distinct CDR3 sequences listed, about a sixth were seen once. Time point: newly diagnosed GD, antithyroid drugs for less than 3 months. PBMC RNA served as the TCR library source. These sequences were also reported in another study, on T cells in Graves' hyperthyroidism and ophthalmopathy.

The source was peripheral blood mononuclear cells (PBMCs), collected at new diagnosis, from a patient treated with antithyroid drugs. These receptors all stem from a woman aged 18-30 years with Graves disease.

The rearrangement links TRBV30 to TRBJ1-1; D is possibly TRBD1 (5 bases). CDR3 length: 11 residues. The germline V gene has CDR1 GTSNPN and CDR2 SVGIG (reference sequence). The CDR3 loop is CTQELNTEAFF. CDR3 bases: TGTACACAGGAACTGAACACTGAAGCTTTCTTT.

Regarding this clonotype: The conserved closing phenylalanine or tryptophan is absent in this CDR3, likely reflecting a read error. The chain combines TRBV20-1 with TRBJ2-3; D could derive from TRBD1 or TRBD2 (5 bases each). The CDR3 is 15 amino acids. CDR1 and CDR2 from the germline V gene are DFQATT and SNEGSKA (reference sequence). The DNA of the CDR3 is TGCAGTGCTAGAATTCAAGGGACGAAGCCAGATAGGCAGTATGTT. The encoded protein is CSARIQGTKPDRQYV.